This T cell receptor (beta chain) comes out of a study of identical twins. The CDR3 covers 16 residues. Per the germline V gene, CDR1 is SEHNR and CDR2 is FQNEAQ (reference sequence). The ends were cut back, 1 base at V and 1 base at J, with 13 bases in the middle. Each CDR3 protein is one row after TCRdb ran MiXCR on the 5' RACE reads. The table has about 520,000 distinct CDR3 sequences, roughly 21% seen once; the top ten hold around 0.9%. In this sample, this clonotype turned up a few times. Antigen unknown. Notes on the study in general: Where beta out-of-frame sequences were concerned, excess twin sharing was weaker. Abundant cord blood beta clonotypes carried fewer insertions; memory repertoires showed none.

These records were also assigned to another study, of T cells expressing NK-cell markers. That investigation notes: Leadership of the CD3+CD56-NKG2C+ fraction also belonged to these clonotypes in a few donors.

The sample taken for sequencing was CD4+ T cells sorted from blood. The TCR comes from a woman younger than 30 in good health. This chain uses TRBV7-9 with TRBJ1-1; possibly TRBD1 for D (6 bases). CDR3 DNA: TGTGCCAGCAGCTTAGGAAGACAGGTCGGGAACACTGAAGCTTTCTTT. Its translation: CASSLGRQVGNTEAFF. The full variable domain, rest sourced from reference TRBV7-9 and TRBJ1-1, is DTGVSQNPRHKITKRGQNVTFRCDPISEHNRLYWYRQTLGQGPEFLTYFQNEAQLEKSRLLSDRFSAERPKGSFSTLEIQRTEQGDSAMYLCASSLGRQVGNTEAFFGQGTRLTVV.